This entry lists 14 T cell receptor beta chains sequenced from one sample in a study of metastatic and nonmetastatic thyroid tumors. With MiXCR, TCRdb called clones anew from the PCR reads. Among about 24,000 clones, approximately 20% were seen once, and the ten largest hold about 4.6%. Patients had received no treatment of any kind before thyroid surgery. The sample was blood. All receptors derive from a male donor with papillary thyroid cancer or a benign thyroid nodule (not recorded which). Some clones in this sample may be carry-over from other donors' samples.

This clone has at least ten counts. The J gene is TRBJ1-3, the V gene TRBV11-1; maybe TRBD1 (5 bases). This CDR3 spans 14 amino acids. CDR1 is SGHAT and CDR2 is FQDESV in the germline V gene (reference sequence). Trimming cost V 5 bases and J 0 bases, with 8 bases left between them. The CDR3 DNA reads TGTGCCAGCAGCCCGACAGACTCTGGAAACACCATATATTTT. It is translated as CASSPTDSGNTIYF.

Judged by abundance, this clone is medium-sized. The chain links TRBV24-1 to TRBJ2-3; 8 bases are shared with TRBD1. There are 15 residues in the CDR3. Germline loops: CDR1 KGHDR, CDR2 SFDVKD. With 5 bases clipped from V and 2 bases from J, the junction kept 5 bases outside the gene matches. CDR3 DNA sequence: TGTGCCACCAGTGGCGGGGACAGGCACACAGATACGCAGTATTTT. Amino acids: CATSGGDRHTDTQYF.

This clone has at least ten counts. The CDR3 DNA sequence: TGCAGTGCTAGTCCAGGGGAGTGGCAGCCCCAGCATTTT. Its protein product is CSASPGEWQPQHF. The V call is TRBV20-1, the J call TRBJ1-5; a possible D gene is TRBD1 (6 bases). Trimming removed 3 bases at V and 7 bases at J, with 13 bases between. This CDR3 has 13 amino acids. Germline loops: CDR1 DFQATT, CDR2 SNEGSKA (reference sequence).

The J gene is TRBJ1-2, the V gene TRBV19; possible D gene TRBD1, 5 bases. Trimming left V 10 bases short and J 4 bases short, with 22 bases between. The CDR3 contains 15 residues. Germline V gene lookup returns CDR1 LNHDA and CDR2 SQIVND (reference sequence). CDR3 DNA: TGTGCCATCAAGGGGCTGGAAGGGACGGGCTATGGCTACACCTTC. This sequence encodes CAIKGLEGTGYGYTF.

This clone was seen many times. The chain recombines TRBV20-1 with TRBJ2-5; the D is unclear. CDR1 DFQATT and CDR2 SNEGSKA come from the germline V gene (reference sequence). V lost 3 bases and J 2 bases, leaving 16 bases between the germline ends. The CDR3 contains 15 residues. The CDR3 bases are TGCAGTGCTAGTCCATTTGGTGGAGATCAAGAGACCCAGTACTTC. Protein: CSASPFGGDQETQYF.

This clone was seen at least ten times. V usage is TRBV7-9 and J usage is TRBJ1-5; 7 bases line up with TRBD1. Germline-derived CDR1 and CDR2 are SEHNR and FQNEAQ (reference sequence). The CDR3 is 12 amino acids. V shed 6 bases, J shed 15 bases, and the junction held 11 bases outside the gene matches. The CDR3 sequence: CASSPQGEVLHF. The CDR3 region has the DNA TGTGCCAGCAGTCCCCAGGGGGAGGTATTGCATTTT.

This clone was seen a few times. This chain connects TRBV10-3 to TRBJ2-5; D is tentatively TRBD1 or TRBD2 (6 bases each). The germline CDR1 and CDR2 sequences are ENHRY and SYGVKD. Trimming removed 11 bases from V and 8 bases from J, with 30 bases in between. The CDR3 totals 16 residues. The CDR3 coding sequence is TGTGCCTCCTCCCGGGTCCAGGGGCGGGGATGGGATACCCAGTACTTC. It yields the protein CASSRVQGRGWDTQYF.

The V gene is TRBV6-1, the J gene TRBJ2-7; 9 nucleotides agree with TRBD1. CDR1 and CDR2 (germline): MNHNS, SASEGT. Unmatched junction bases numbered 8, after V lost 7 bases and J lost 1 base. CDR3 length: 15 amino acids. In DNA form, the CDR3 reads TGTGCCAGCAACCCGGGACAGGGAGAATCCTACGAGCAGTACTTC. It specifies CASNPGQGESYEQYF.

Notes on this clone: A much larger clone differs from this one at a single base, so this may be a read error. This chain joins TRBV18 and TRBJ2-3, with D perhaps TRBD1 (5 bases). Germline CDR1 KGHSH, CDR2 LQKENI. The CDR3 covers 15 residues. CDR3 in DNA: TGCGCCAGCTCACCATCTGCAGGGAACGCAGATACGCAGTATTTT. Amino acids: CASSPSAGNADTQYF.

This clone showed up just a few times. Without the conserved terminal phenylalanine or tryptophan, this CDR3 likely stems from a read error. This sequence joins TRBV6-1 and TRBJ2-7, with no clear D. CDR1 and CDR2 (germline): MNHNS, SASEGT. The CDR3 contains 12 residues. The CDR3, as DNA: TGTGCCAGCAGACAGAACTCCTACGATCAGTACTCC. Translation: CASRQNSYDQYS.

The sample holds many counts of this clone. This chain uses TRBV6-6 with TRBJ2-1; 12 bases align to TRBD1. CDR3 length: 19 residues. With 4 bases clipped from V and 0 bases from J, the junction kept 10 bases outside the gene matches. The germline V gene has CDR1 MNHNY and CDR2 SVGAGI (reference sequence). CDR3 DNA: TGTGCCAGCAGTTCCATACCGGGACAGGGGGCCCCCTCCTACAATGAGCAGTTCTTC. Translation gives CASSSIPGQGAPSYNEQFF.

This clone was detected many times. This rearrangement joins TRBV29-1 to TRBJ1-2, with TRBD1 matching 7 bases. This CDR3 is 14 amino acids long. Losses at the gene ends were 7 bases for V and 3 bases for J; bases not matched to a gene: 11. Germline CDR1 is SQVTM and CDR2 is ANQGSEA. DNA for the CDR3: TGCAGCGCTAGAGACAGGGAAAGTTACTATGGCTACACCTTC. Its protein is CSARDRESYYGYTF.

The chain recombines TRBV2 with TRBJ2-2, with TRBD2 matching 7 bases. CDR3 length: 17 residues. V shed 7 bases, J shed 0 bases, and the junction held 11 bases outside the gene matches. CDR1 and CDR2 from the germline V gene are SNHLY and FYNNEI. The CDR3 here is CASTLLTSVSNTGELFF. Here the CDR3 DNA reads TGTGCCAGCACACTTCTTACTAGCGTATCGAACACCGGGGAGCTGTTTTTT.

This clone was counted at least ten times. The chain combines TRBV20-1 with TRBJ2-1, with a possible D match to TRBD2 (6 bases). Germline V CDR1 and CDR2: DFQATT, SNEGSKA (reference sequence). The V and J ends lost 6 bases and 12 bases respectively, with 18 bases between them. This CDR3 spans 12 amino acids. This CDR3 is CSAWTKRGVQFF. The DNA of the CDR3 is TGCAGTGCCTGGACTAAGCGCGGAGTGCAGTTCTTC.